Below are 10 T cell receptor beta chains sequenced from a single sample in a study of radiation and T cells in renal cell carcinoma. Time point meaning: blood 2 weeks post-SBRT. Treatment described: 15 Gy SBRT to primary tumor, nephrectomy 4 weeks later. This table comes from immunoSEQ multiplex PCR, and its TCRdb copy is limited to in-frame clones, with some not included. The table records 100,000 to 150,000 clones, about 81% of them present only once. The sequences come from blood, collected from a patient whose treatment included radiotherapy and nephrectomy. The origin of the receptors is a man between 50 and 59 years old with renal cell carcinoma.

The sample holds one count of this clone. DNA for the CDR3: TGCAGCGTAGGACACAGGGGGGTTATTGAAAAACTGTTTTTT. Its translation is CSVGHRGVIEKLFF. The genes are TRBV29-1 and TRBJ1-4; TRBD1 matches 8 bases. The CDR3 is 14 amino acids. Germline V gene sequence: CDR1 SQVTM, CDR2 ANQGSEA. V dropped 6 bases and J dropped 7; count of bases not matched to a gene: 10.

This chain uses TRBV5-1 with TRBJ1-2; possibly TRBD1 for D (5 bases). Germline V gene sequence: CDR1 SGHRS, CDR2 YFSETQ. The ends were cut back, 4 bases at V and 7 bases at J, with 20 bases in the middle. The CDR3 contains 15 residues. The DNA of the CDR3 is TGCGCCAGCAGCGCCGCTGGGACGGAGGCTCGTGGCTACACCTTC. Its protein is CASSAAGTEARGYTF.

This chain joins TRBV30 and TRBJ1-2; weak D call: TRBD1 (5 bases). Germline-derived CDR1 and CDR2 are GTSNPN and SVGIG (reference sequence). The CDR3 has 13 residues. V was cut by 0 bases and J by 8 bases, with 13 bases left in between. CDR3 sequence: CAWSVAQGGGYTF. As DNA, the CDR3 is TGTGCCTGGAGTGTAGCCCAGGGTGGAGGCTACACCTTC.

The chain has TRBV4-2 and TRBJ1-2; 10 nucleotides line up with TRBD1. The junction had 10 bases not matched to a gene; V was cut back by 2 bases and J by 1 base. Germline V gene sequence: CDR1 LGHNA, CDR2 YNFKEQ. This CDR3 has 18 residues. The CDR3 nucleotides are TGTGCCAGCAGCCAAATGGGACAGGGGAACCTAAATAACTATGGCTACACCTTC. As protein: CASSQMGQGNLNNYGYTF.

The V call is TRBV7-9, the J call TRBJ1-4; D is uncertain. V was clipped by 1 base and J by 4 bases, with 7 bases between them. This CDR3 has 14 amino acids. Germline V gene lookup returns CDR1 SEHNR and CDR2 FQNEAQ (reference sequence). The CDR3 region is CASSLGINNEKLFF. As DNA, the CDR3 is TGTGCCAGCAGCTTAGGGATCAATAATGAAAAACTGTTTTTT.

The chain joins TRBV7-8 to TRBJ2-7, with D possibly TRBD2 on 5 matching bases. The CDR3 is made up of 15 amino acids. Germline V gene lookup returns CDR1 SGHVS and CDR2 FQNEAQ. V was clipped by 4 bases and J by 3 bases, with 16 bases between them. CDR3 loop: CASSSVRTQNYEQYF. The CDR3, as DNA: TGTGCCAGCAGCTCGGTAAGGACTCAGAACTACGAGCAGTACTTC.

The rearrangement uses TRBV7-2 and TRBJ1-5, with TRBD1 matching 8 bases. CDR1 SGHTA and CDR2 FQGNSA come from the germline V gene. V was pared by 5 bases and J by 6 bases, with 9 bases of the junction left unmatched. The CDR3 runs to 15 residues. DNA of the CDR3: TGTGCCAGCAGCGCCGGGACAGGCATAGGTCAGCCCCAGCATTTT. It encodes CASSAGTGIGQPQHF.

The gene calls are TRBV6-5 and TRBJ2-2, with TRBD1 matching over 7 bases. The germline CDR1 and CDR2 sequences are MNHEY and SVGAGI. The CDR3 is 14 amino acids. The V and J ends lost 6 bases and 4 bases, in that order; junction bases with no gene match: 5. The CDR3 region is CASSLGQSTGELFF. CDR3 DNA sequence: TGTGCCAGCAGCTTGGGACAGAGCACCGGGGAGCTGTTTTTT.

V gene TRBV10-3 combines with J gene TRBJ1-2, with D tentatively TRBD1 (6 bases). The V gene lost 2 bases and the J gene lost 4 bases, with 17 bases spanning the gap. CDR1 ENHRY and CDR2 SYGVKD come from the germline V gene. This CDR3 region has 16 residues. The CDR3 nucleotides are TGTGCCATCAGTGAGCCGGGGGCGGGAATGGGCTATGGCTACACCTTC. This codes for CAISEPGAGMGYGYTF.

The V and J genes are TRBV11-1 and TRBJ1-5; D gene ambiguous. The V end lost 2 bases, the J end lost 4 bases, and 6 bases lay between the germline ends. The CDR3 is made up of 13 amino acids. Germline V gene lookup returns CDR1 SGHAT and CDR2 FQDESV (reference sequence). In DNA, the CDR3 is TGTGCCAGCAGCTTATCCCCGAATCAGCCCCAGCATTTT. Its protein is CASSLSPNQPQHF.